One T cell receptor beta chain is described in this entry. Lactation, pregnancy, other autoimmune disease or uncontrolled infection excluded patients. This CDR3 contains 15 residues. V was clipped by 5 bases and J by 8 bases; unmatched bases: 9. Per germline, CDR1 SGHTA and CDR2 FQGNSA. This record belongs to a study of T cells in Graves' hyperthyroidism and ophthalmopathy. RNA transcripts gave rise to amplified TCR beta CDR3 regions. The HTBI primer set was used in a first-round RT-PCR of the TCR CDR3. TCRdb re-analysed the multiplex PCR reads in MiXCR, keeping a single row per CDR3 protein. The sample carries 500,000 to 650,000 distinct CDR3 sequences, about 14% recorded once.

Sequencing was carried out using blood. This TCR came from a woman aged 50 to 65 with Graves' ophthalmopathy. The chain couples TRBV7-2 to TRBJ1-4; 9 bases match TRBD1. Here the CDR3 reads CASSRGTQGAEKLFF. In DNA, the CDR3 is TGTGCCAGCAGCCGAGGGACACAGGGGGCGGAAAAACTGTTTTTT. The whole variable domain, filled in from reference TRBV7-2 and TRBJ1-4, reads GAGVSQSPSNKVTEKGKDVELRCDPISGHTALYWYRQSLGQGLEFLIYFQGNSAPDKSGLPSDRFSAERTGGSVSTLTIQRTQQEDSAVYLCASSRGTQGAEKLFFGSGTQLSVL.